The T cell receptor (beta chain) described here comes from a study of blood T cell repertoires in COVID-19. Sequencing was performed with immunoSEQ multiplex PCR; in TCRdb, only in-frame clones are kept and a portion is missing. The sample holds some 390,000 clones; around 91% are singletons and the top ten take around 1.5%. The material sequenced was peripheral blood. This TCR came from a woman between 40 and 55 years old with COVID-19, enrolled during active disease.

CDR3: CASSLGTAFTYEQYF. The CDR3 DNA sequence: TGTGCCAGCAGCTTAGGGACAGCCTTTACCTACGAGCAGTACTTC. J is TRBJ2-7 and V is TRBV7-9; D possibly corresponds to TRBD1 (6 bases). Germline V gene data show CDR1 as SEHNR and CDR2 as FQNEAQ (reference sequence). CDR3 length: 15 amino acids. V dropped 1 base and J dropped 2 bases, with 12 bases sitting between them.